Following are 20 T cell receptor beta chains from one sample sequenced in a study of cytomegalovirus exposure and HLA in healthy donors. PCR amplification relied on 60 Vbeta primers (plus 13 Jbeta primers). TCRdb's copy holds only in-frame clones and misses some; the assay was immunoSEQ multiplex PCR. Its clone listing holds 150,000 or so clones. Sequencing was carried out using PBMCs. The receptors stem from an older woman in good health and CMV-seronegative.

The chain couples TRBV10-1 to TRBJ2-2; 7 nucleotides match TRBD1. The V segment lost 5 bases and the J segment 5 bases; nucleotides outside the gene matches: 5. From germline, CDR1 is WNHNN and CDR2 SYGVQD (reference sequence). The CDR3 loop spans 14 amino acids. CDR3 in amino acids: CASSPLTGTGELFF. The CDR3 coding sequence is TGCGCCAGCAGTCCCCTGACAGGGACCGGGGAGCTGTTTTTT.

J is TRBJ1-5 and V is TRBV19; unclear D gene. Germline CDR1 and CDR2: LNHDA and SQIVND (reference sequence). This CDR3 contains 15 residues. V lost 5 bases, J lost 5 bases, and 16 bases lay in between. In DNA, the CDR3 is TGTGCCAGTAGTCTCGAGGTGGCGGGCGATCAGCCCCAGCATTTT. Encoded protein: CASSLEVAGDQPQHF.

The chain carries TRBV6-5 and TRBJ1-3, with D uncertain. The V gene lost 8 bases and the J gene lost 0 bases, with 14 bases spanning the gap. The germline V gene encodes CDR1 MNHEY and CDR2 SVGAGI. This CDR3 contains 15 residues. The DNA of the CDR3 is TGTGCCAGCTCAATTGGAGTCCTCTCTGGAAACACCATATATTTT. Translated, it gives CASSIGVLSGNTIYF.

The chain is built from TRBV10-3 and TRBJ2-1, with D unclear. The germline V gene has CDR1 ENHRY and CDR2 SYGVKD. The CDR3 is made up of 12 amino acids. Deletions cut 6 bases from V and 8 bases from J, with 11 bases between. The CDR3 DNA follows: TGTGCCATCAGAAGCTCATACGATGAGCAGTTCTTC. As protein: CAIRSSYDEQFF.

The V call is TRBV2, the J call TRBJ1-5; D gene unclear. This CDR3 contains 15 residues. Germline CDR1 reads SNHLY; CDR2 reads FYNNEI. V lost 7 bases and J 0 bases, leaving 13 bases between the germline ends. The chain's CDR3 is CASKEFLYSNQPQHF. The CDR3 nucleotides are TGTGCCAGCAAAGAATTCCTATATAGCAATCAGCCCCAGCATTTT.

J is TRBJ2-5 and V is TRBV6-5; D unclear. This CDR3 has 14 amino acids. V was trimmed by 3 bases and J by 5 bases, leaving 13 bases between them. Germline assignment: CDR1 MNHEY and CDR2 SVGAGI. The CDR3 bases are TGTGCCAGCAGTTATACGGCGGCGGTGGAGACCCAGTACTTC. Residues: CASSYTAAVETQYF.

The chain uses TRBV5-5 and TRBJ1-4; tentative D call: TRBD1 (6 bases). The CDR3 spans 14 residues. Germline CDR1 is SGHKS and CDR2 is YYEKEE (reference sequence). The V gene lost 3 bases and the J gene lost 3 bases, with 9 bases spanning the gap. CDR3 coding DNA: TGTGCCAGCAGCTCGACAGGTTCTAATGAAAAACTGTTTTTT. The encoded protein is CASSSTGSNEKLFF.

The gene calls are TRBV7-9 and TRBJ2-1; TRBD2 matches 16 bases. V lost 2 bases, J lost 7 bases, and 11 bases stayed unmatched. CDR3 size: 19 residues. The germline V gene encodes CDR1 SEHNR and CDR2 FQNEAQ (reference sequence). The CDR3: CASSLPGLAGGLTKNEQFF. The DNA for the CDR3 is TGTGCCAGCAGCTTACCGGGACTAGCGGGAGGGCTTACGAAGAATGAGCAGTTCTTC.

The rearrangement uses TRBV2 and TRBJ1-1; TRBD1 is a possible D gene (5 bases). Trimming stripped 4 bases from V and 4 bases from J, with 13 bases between. Germline CDR1 reads SNHLY; CDR2 reads FYNNEI. CDR3 length equals 14 residues. CDR3: CASSGVGGGTEAFF. DNA of the CDR3: TGTGCCAGCAGTGGGGTGGGGGGAGGCACTGAAGCTTTCTTT.

The chain has TRBV23-1 and TRBJ1-1; D is perhaps TRBD1 (5 bases). TRBV23-1 belongs to the ORF category, with a function that is uncertain. V was pared by 0 bases and J by 1 base, with 6 bases between. The CDR3 covers 14 residues. This chain's CDR3 is CASSQSQGNTEAFF. CDR3 nucleotide sequence: TGCGCCAGCAGTCAATCTCAGGGGAACACTGAAGCTTTCTTT.

This chain joins TRBV7-2 and TRBJ2-5; D is perhaps TRBD2 (5 bases). Germline V CDR1 and CDR2: SGHTA, FQGNSA. V was shortened by 1 base and J by 9 bases, with 6 bases between the two germline ends. CDR3 length equals 11 residues. Here the CDR3 DNA reads TGTGCCAGCAGCTTAGAGAGGGCCCAGTACTTC. Residues: CASSLERAQYF.

This rearrangement joins TRBV7-8 to TRBJ2-7; 12 positions match TRBD2. Germline V CDR1 and CDR2: SGHVS, FQNEAQ. There are 15 residues in the CDR3. The V segment lost 3 bases and the J segment 4 bases; nucleotides outside the gene matches: 4. CDR3 loop: CASSFGLAGLYEQYF. The CDR3 nucleotides are TGTGCCAGCAGCTTCGGACTAGCGGGGTTGTACGAGCAGTACTTC.

The chain has TRBV5-1 and TRBJ2-5; D may be TRBD2 (6 bases). This CDR3 has 15 amino acids. Between the trimmed V and J ends, which lost 2 bases and 0 bases, there was a span of 11 bases. Per germline, CDR1 SGHRS and CDR2 YFSETQ. CDR3 protein: CASSFPRGYQETQYF. For the CDR3, the DNA is TGCGCCAGCAGCTTCCCCCGGGGGTACCAAGAGACCCAGTACTTC.

As for this clone: The sample holds other DNA sequences that translate to the same CDR3. The V and J genes are TRBV5-4 and TRBJ2-7, with D uncertain. From germline, CDR1 is SGHNT and CDR2 YYREEE (reference sequence). Trimming pared 0 bases from V and 4 bases from J, leaving 5 bases between. This CDR3 spans 12 amino acids. Written as DNA, the CDR3 is TGTGCCAGCAGCTTGGGGCGGTACGAGCAGTACTTC. As protein: CASSLGRYEQYF. Supplemented by reference TRBV5-4 and TRBJ2-7, the full variable domain reads ETGVTQSPTHLIKTRGQQVTLRCSSQSGHNTVSWYQQALGQGPQFIFQYYREEENGRGNFPPRFSGLQFPNYSSELNVNALELDDSALYLCASSLGRYEQYFGPGTRLTVT.

The chain combines TRBV15 with TRBJ1-6; perhaps TRBD1 as D (5 bases). Trimming stripped 0 bases from V and 3 bases from J, with 6 bases between. The CDR3 runs 15 residues. Germline loops: CDR1 LNHNV, CDR2 YYDKDF (reference sequence). The CDR3 DNA reads as TGTGCCACCAGCAGAGATAGGGGCTATAATTCACCCCTCCACTTT. Translating it yields CATSRDRGYNSPLHF.

The rearrangement links TRBV6-1 to TRBJ2-2; D might be TRBD2 (6 bases). CDR3 size: 15 residues. V lost 5 bases, J lost 4 bases, and 14 bases lay in between. CDR1 is MNHNS and CDR2 is SASEGT in the germline V gene. CDR3 DNA: TGTGCCAGCAGTCCTCGGCAGGGACTCACCGGGGAGCTGTTTTTT. Translating gives CASSPRQGLTGELFF.

This chain uses TRBV19 with TRBJ2-3; 12 bases align to TRBD2. CDR1 LNHDA and CDR2 SQIVND come from the germline V gene (reference sequence). The CDR3 runs to 16 residues. V lost 8 bases to trimming and J lost 5 bases; unmatched junction nucleotides: 11. For the CDR3, the DNA is TGTGCCAGTCGGCTAGCGGGAGGGCCAAGGGAAGATACGCAGTATTTT. This sequence encodes CASRLAGGPREDTQYF.

The rearrangement uses TRBV2 and TRBJ2-5, with 7 positions matching TRBD1. The trim removed 7 bases at V and 3 bases at J, leaving 14 bases unmatched. In germline, CDR1 is SNHLY, CDR2 FYNNEI. This CDR3 is 16 amino acids long. CDR3 loop: CASTNSWDSRKETQYF. Here the CDR3 DNA reads TGTGCCAGCACCAACTCATGGGACAGCAGGAAAGAGACCCAGTACTTC.

The chain joins TRBV19 to TRBJ2-2; 8 bases agree with TRBD2. The V segment lost 6 bases and the J segment 4 bases; nucleotides outside the gene matches: 13. The CDR3 runs 17 residues. Germline V gene lookup returns CDR1 LNHDA and CDR2 SQIVND (reference sequence). The DNA of the CDR3 is TGTGCCAGTAGCCAACCCACGTGGGCGGGAGGCACCGGGGAGCTGTTTTTT. Its protein product is CASSQPTWAGGTGELFF.

V usage is TRBV6-5 and J usage is TRBJ1-2, with a tentative D call TRBD1 (6 bases). The length of the CDR3 is 13 residues. Deletions cut 1 base from V and 6 bases from J, with 9 bases between. Germline V gene data show CDR1 as MNHEY and CDR2 as SVGAGI. CDR3 in amino acids: CASSYLTGNGYTF. For the CDR3, the DNA is TGTGCCAGCAGTTACTTAACAGGGAATGGCTACACCTTC.